This passage covers 10 T cell receptor beta chains from one sample sequenced in a study of blood T cell repertoires in COVID-19. Clones were read by immunoSEQ multiplex PCR, and TCRdb kept only the in-frame ones, dropping some. The sample lists 150,000 or so clones; 81% were seen once. The sample consisted of peripheral blood. The source of these receptors is a human donor with acute or convalescent COVID-19. The donor label of this sample is uncertain.

The chain links TRBV6-6 to TRBJ1-5, with D unclear. The germline CDR1 and CDR2 sequences are MNHNY and SVGAGI (reference sequence). Trimming cost V 0 bases and J 4 bases, with 7 bases left between them. The CDR3 totals 14 residues. Written as DNA, the CDR3 is TGTGCCAGCAGTTACTCAGAACGGAATCAGCCCCAGCATTTT. Protein: CASSYSERNQPQHF.

This clone appeared a few times. The genes are TRBV2 and TRBJ1-1; tentatively, D is TRBD1 (5 bases). The length of the CDR3 is 14 residues. Germline lookup yields CDR1 SNHLY and CDR2 FYNNEI. V lost 1 base to trimming and J lost 5 bases, with 11 bases between them. CDR3 loop: CASSEGRGRTEAFF. Here the CDR3 DNA reads TGTGCCAGCAGTGAAGGGAGGGGCCGGACTGAAGCTTTCTTT.

J is TRBJ1-5 and V is TRBV19; no clear D. The CDR3 extends over 17 amino acids. Trimming stripped 1 base from V and 0 bases from J, with 13 bases between. Germline values: CDR1 LNHDA, CDR2 SQIVND (reference sequence). The CDR3 loop is CASSIGALGYSNQPQHF. In nucleotides, the CDR3 is TGTGCCAGTAGTATAGGGGCCCTGGGTTATAGCAATCAGCCCCAGCATTTT. Drawing the rest from reference TRBV19 and TRBJ1-5, the complete variable domain is DGGITQSPKYLFRKEGQNVTLSCEQNLNHDAMYWYRQDPGQGLRLIYYSQIVNDFQKGDIAEGYSVSREKKESFPLTVTSAQKNPTAFYLCASSIGALGYSNQPQHFGDGTRLSIL.

This rearrangement joins TRBV10-3 to TRBJ1-1, with D possibly being TRBD1 (6 bases). The CDR3 has 17 residues. CDR1 is ENHRY, CDR2 SYGVKD, per germline. The V end lost 4 bases, the J end lost 0 bases, and 18 bases lay between the germline ends. CDR3 amino acids: CAISVTDSFFMNTEAFF. CDR3 coding DNA: TGTGCCATCAGTGTTACGGACAGTTTCTTCATGAACACTGAAGCTTTCTTT.

The chain recombines TRBV4-1 with TRBJ2-3; D call uncertain. Trimming removed 1 base at V and 0 bases at J, with 5 bases between. The CDR3 runs 14 residues. CDR1 and CDR2 (germline): MGHRA, YSYEKL. The CDR3 loop is CASSQVFSTDTQYF. The CDR3 DNA is TGCGCCAGCAGCCAAGTCTTCAGCACAGATACGCAGTATTTT.

This clone occurred once. The J gene is TRBJ1-5, the V gene TRBV19; 9 nucleotides line up with TRBD1. This CDR3 spans 17 amino acids. Germline-derived CDR1 and CDR2 are LNHDA and SQIVND (reference sequence). V lost 4 bases to trimming and J lost 2 bases; unmatched junction nucleotides: 9. The CDR3 here is CASSNALTGGRNQPQHF. In DNA, the CDR3 is TGTGCCAGTAGTAACGCCCTTACAGGGGGCCGCAATCAGCCCCAGCATTTT.

This chain joins TRBV30 and TRBJ2-3; 7 bases agree with TRBD2. Germline-derived CDR1 and CDR2 are GTSNPN and SVGIG (reference sequence). This CDR3 has 16 amino acids. The V segment lost 0 bases and the J segment 2 bases; nucleotides outside the gene matches: 8. For the CDR3, the DNA is TGTGCCTGGAGTGTACCGCTAGCGGACACCACAGATACGCAGTATTTT. Amino acid sequence: CAWSVPLADTTDTQYF.

The gene calls are TRBV7-8 and TRBJ1-2, with D perhaps matching TRBD1 (6 bases). The CDR3 has 13 amino acids. Per germline, CDR1 SGHVS and CDR2 FQNEAQ. V was cut by 5 bases and J by 3 bases, with 10 bases left in between. CDR3 in amino acids: CASSLRQDYGYTF. CDR3 nucleotide sequence: TGTGCCAGCAGCCTCCGACAGGACTATGGCTACACCTTC.

The chain couples TRBV9 to TRBJ1-3; D is unclear. CDR1 and CDR2 from the germline V gene are SGDLS and YYNGEE. The ends were cut back, 2 bases at V and 0 bases at J, with 9 bases in the middle. The CDR3 sequence is 15 residues long. CDR3 bases: TGTGCCAGCAGCGTCACTCCGGGCTCTGGAAACACCATATATTTT. Translation gives CASSVTPGSGNTIYF.

The chain couples TRBV19 to TRBJ2-2, with 9 bases that match TRBD1. The CDR3 is 17 amino acids. CDR1 LNHDA and CDR2 SQIVND come from the germline V gene (reference sequence). Trimming cost V 5 bases and J 3 bases; bases outside gene matches: 10. CDR3 sequence: CASSRRPGQGYTGELFF. Written as DNA, the CDR3 is TGTGCCAGTAGTCGTAGGCCGGGACAGGGTTACACCGGGGAGCTGTTTTTT.